The entry below describes one TCR beta chain. Antigen unknown. This specimen belongs to a study of T cell responses to AZD1222 COVID-19 vaccine. This table comes from immunoSEQ multiplex PCR, and its TCRdb copy is limited to in-frame clones, with some not included. Among approximately 94,000 clones, 80% to 95% were seen once, and the ten largest hold 1.5% to 2%. Study findings and constraints: Spike-specific TCR breadth rose after two AZD1222 doses, and depth rose as well.

CDR1 and CDR2 (germline): SEHNR, FQNEAQ (reference sequence). Trimming took off 5 bases at V and 0 bases at J, with 16 bases between the two ends. The CDR3 has 16 residues. Material: peripheral blood, obtained on day 0 of AZD1222 vaccination. V gene TRBV7-9 combines with J gene TRBJ1-1, with D perhaps matching TRBD1 (5 bases). The source of this sequence is an adult in good health. CDR3 in amino acids: CASSPGIGTMNTEAFF. CDR3 sequence (DNA): TGTGCCAGCAGCCCCGGGATAGGGACGATGAACACTGAAGCTTTCTTT.